This T cell receptor (beta chain) was sequenced during a study of T-cell reconstitution after alpha-beta-depleted transplantation in children. Whole-study findings and limits: T-cell numbers and diversity one year post-transplant derived largely from freshly generated T cells.

Molecular barcoding with unique molecular identifiers was used for the TCRbeta library. MiXCR, run by TCRdb on the PCR reads, gives a single entry per CDR3 protein. In the table there are about 300,000 distinct CDR3 sequences, 6% to 10% of which are singletons. This clonotype was seen repeatedly, ten times or more. Its antigen is not identified. The sequence was collected from a female patient between 2 and 15 years old who had a stem cell transplant for Fanconi anemia, so the T cells may come from the graft donor. Sequencing was performed on peripheral blood, taken 360 days after TCRalphabeta/CD19-depleted stem cell transplant.

CDR3 residues: CASQKAGTNTGELFF. The CDR3 region has the DNA TGTGCCAGCCAAAAAGCGGGGACGAACACCGGGGAGCTGTTTTTT. The chain employs TRBV9 and TRBJ2-2; 7 positions agree with TRBD2. CDR1 and CDR2 (germline): SGDLS, YYNGEE. The V gene end was trimmed by 7 bases and the J gene end by 0 bases; junction bases not matched to a gene: 6. CDR3 length: 15 amino acids. The full variable domain, its missing parts supplied by reference TRBV9 and TRBJ2-2, is DSGVTQTPKHLITATGQRVTLRCSPRSGDLSVYWYQQSLDQGLQFLIQYYNGEERAKGNILERFSAQQFPDLHSELNLSSLELGDSALYFCASQKAGTNTGELFFGEGSRLTVL.